The present T cell receptor (beta chain) was sequenced within a study of T cell responses to AZD1222 COVID-19 vaccine. CDR1 is LGHNT and CDR2 is FRNRAP in the germline V gene. Trimming pared 6 bases from V and 0 bases from J, leaving 7 bases between. This CDR3 has 13 amino acids. TCRdb's table, derived via immunoSEQ multiplex PCR, lists solely in-frame clones and lacks some. Counted here are some 140,000 clones, less than 95% occurring once; the ten biggest clones make up around 2.8%. The source was peripheral blood, collected on day 0 of AZD1222 vaccination. The genes are TRBV12-5 and TRBJ2-3; no firm D call. This TCR was recovered from an adult in good health. This CDR3 reads CASGPSSTDTQYF. The CDR3 region has the DNA TGTGCTAGTGGCCCGAGTAGCACAGATACGCAGTATTTT.